These 13 T cell receptor beta chains originate from one sample sequenced in a study of T cell repertoires in cytomegalovirus infection. TCRdb reprocessed the reads with MiXCR, giving one entry per CDR3 protein. In the table there are some 900,000 distinct CDR3 sequences, less than 35% of which are singletons. Their target antigens are unknown. The specimen was cultured CD8+ T cells from PBMCs, collected from culture after CMV antigen stimulation. These receptors came from a human donor in good health (CMV status not recorded). Some clones in this sample may be carry-over from other donors' samples.

The sample holds many counts of this clonotype. The V call is TRBV14, the J call TRBJ2-2; 7 bases line up with TRBD1. Unmatched junction bases numbered 0, after V lost 2 bases and J lost 3 bases. Germline lookup yields CDR1 SGHDN and CDR2 FVKESK. The CDR3 is 14 residues long. The CDR3 here is CASSQRGHTGELFF. The CDR3 coding sequence is TGTGCCAGCAGCCAAAGGGGGCACACCGGGGAGCTGTTTTTT.

The table lists this clonotype with a few counts. The chain couples TRBV27 to TRBJ2-1; 10 bases map to TRBD2. Trimming took 4 bases from V and 5 from J; bases not matched to a gene: 5. Germline V lookup: CDR1 MNHEY, CDR2 SMNVEV (reference sequence). There are 15 residues in the CDR3. In nucleotides, the CDR3 is TGTGCCAGCAGTTCCTATAGCGGGGGGAACAATGAGCAGTTCTTC. It encodes CASSSYSGGNNEQFF.

The chain carries TRBV25-1 and TRBJ1-1; weak D call: TRBD1 (5 bases). The CDR3 is 14 amino acids. The V and J ends lost 1 base and 4 bases respectively, with 10 bases between them. Germline loops: CDR1 MGHDK, CDR2 SYGVNS. The CDR3 DNA sequence: TGTGCCAGCAGTGAATCCGGCGGGGGCACTGAAGCTTTCTTT. Encoded protein: CASSESGGGTEAFF.

This rearrangement joins TRBV20-1 to TRBJ2-7; tentatively, D is TRBD1 or TRBD2 (5 bases each). Germline V CDR1 and CDR2: DFQATT, SNEGSKA (reference sequence). CDR3 length: 11 residues. Trimming removed 1 base at V and 6 bases at J, with 7 bases between. The CDR3 is CSARVGGEQYV. The CDR3 bases are TGCAGTGCTAGAGTTGGGGGCGAGCAGTACGTC.

This clonotype was counted only a few times. The chain joins TRBV29-1 to TRBJ2-2; tentative D call: TRBD1 (5 bases). Trimming removed 4 bases from V and 6 bases from J, with 6 bases in between. The germline V gene has CDR1 SQVTM and CDR2 ANQGSEA. The CDR3 sequence is 11 residues long. The DNA of the CDR3 is TGCAGCGTTGGGGGCCCCGGGGAGCTGTTTTTT. Its translation is CSVGGPGELFF.

The chain carries TRBV4-1 and TRBJ2-3, with 10 bases fitting TRBD2. Losses at the gene ends were 6 bases for V and 6 bases for J; bases not matched to a gene: 3. The CDR3 is 13 residues long. From germline, CDR1 is MGHRA and CDR2 YSYEKL. The CDR3 spells CASRPGLADTQYF. For the CDR3, the DNA is TGCGCCAGCAGACCGGGACTAGCGGATACGCAGTATTTT.

At least ten counts were recorded for this clonotype. The chain has TRBV7-9 and TRBJ2-5, with D tentatively TRBD2 (7 bases). Germline-derived CDR1 and CDR2 are SEHNR and FQNEAQ (reference sequence). V was trimmed by 5 bases and J by 2 bases, leaving 18 bases between them. The CDR3 totals 16 residues. The CDR3 sequence is CASSAFGGGQQETQYF. The CDR3, as DNA: TGTGCCAGCAGCGCCTTCGGCGGGGGACAACAAGAGACCCAGTACTTC.

The V call is TRBV18, the J call TRBJ2-3; tentative D call: TRBD1 (6 bases). This CDR3 is 17 amino acids long. CDR1 and CDR2 (germline): KGHSH, LQKENI. V shed 5 bases and J shed 4 bases, with 22 bases lying between them. The CDR3 protein is CASSTTSYRDPPDTQYF. In DNA, the CDR3 is TGTGCCAGCTCAACCACCTCTTACAGGGATCCGCCAGATACGCAGTATTTT.

This chain joins TRBV28 and TRBJ1-1; TRBD1 might be the D (6 bases). The CDR3 is made up of 17 amino acids. Germline CDR1 MDHEN, CDR2 SYDVKM. Trimming took 6 bases from V and 3 from J, leaving 23 bases between them. The CDR3 sequence: CASSPLQGRRRDTEAFF. CDR3 nucleotides: TGTGCCAGCAGCCCCCTACAGGGTAGGAGGCGGGACACTGAAGCTTTCTTT.

The rearrangement links TRBV19 to TRBJ1-5; D might be TRBD1 (6 bases). There are 18 residues in the CDR3. Trimming cost V 3 bases and J 3 bases, with 21 bases left between them. Germline CDR1 LNHDA, CDR2 SQIVND (reference sequence). The CDR3 region is CASSIGTGSLGHNQPQHF. Written as DNA, the CDR3 is TGTGCCAGTAGTATCGGAACAGGGTCCCTCGGTCACAATCAGCCCCAGCATTTT.

The chain is built from TRBV2 and TRBJ1-6, with D hard to call. V lost 6 bases and J 0 bases, leaving 12 bases between the germline ends. This CDR3 has 16 residues. CDR1 is SNHLY and CDR2 is FYNNEI in the germline V gene. CDR3 nucleotide sequence: TGTGCCAGCAGCCCACAAGAGCTCTCCTATAATTCACCCCTCCACTTT. It specifies CASSPQELSYNSPLHF.

J is TRBJ2-7 and V is TRBV6-5; TRBD1 matches at 11 bases. The germline CDR1 and CDR2 sequences are MNHEY and SVGAGI. J lost 6 bases, V lost 4 bases, and 2 bases had no gene match. The CDR3 spans 13 residues. CDR3 in DNA: TGTGCCAGCAGTTGGACAGGGGGCAGCGAGCAGTACTTC. This gives the protein CASSWTGGSEQYF.

V is TRBV6-5 and J is TRBJ2-5, with 8 positions matching TRBD1. V shed 5 bases, J shed 1 base, and the junction held 6 bases outside the gene matches. The germline CDR1 and CDR2 sequences are MNHEY and SVGAGI. The CDR3 contains 15 residues. This chain's CDR3 is CASSETGALQETQYF. The CDR3 bases are TGTGCCAGCAGTGAGACAGGGGCCCTCCAAGAGACCCAGTACTTC.